This paragraph covers one TCR beta chain sequence. Antigen: not known. This sample was included in a study of blood T cells in healthy people across ages. With a J-beta primer mix and a sample-barcoded 5' primer, a second PCR ran about 6 to 11 cycles. The template-switch adaptor was a 5' adaptor with 12 random nucleotides. It tagged each cDNA molecule. TCRdb independently ran MiXCR on the 5' RACE reads; one entry per CDR3 protein. Among 1 million to 1.2 million distinct CDR3 sequences listed, around two fifths were seen once. The germline V and J ends were trimmed by 0 bases and 0 bases, with 9 bases remaining between them. CDR3 length equals 16 residues. Germline assignment: CDR1 DFQATT and CDR2 SNEGSKA (reference sequence). Study findings and constraints: Measured against age, TCR beta diversity per million T cells decreased in a roughly linear manner. PBMCs were not sorted, which prevented a conclusive comparison of naive versus antigen-experienced cells. Naive CD4+ cell counts and diversity both ran higher in long-lived than in aged donors.

What was sequenced was blood. The sequence was collected from a man younger than 30 in good health. The rearrangement uses TRBV20-1 and TRBJ2-6; maybe TRBD2 (5 bases). For the CDR3, the DNA is TGCAGTGCTAGAGATCCGAGGGTCTCTGGGGCCAACGTCCTGACTTTC. Its translation: CSARDPRVSGANVLTF.